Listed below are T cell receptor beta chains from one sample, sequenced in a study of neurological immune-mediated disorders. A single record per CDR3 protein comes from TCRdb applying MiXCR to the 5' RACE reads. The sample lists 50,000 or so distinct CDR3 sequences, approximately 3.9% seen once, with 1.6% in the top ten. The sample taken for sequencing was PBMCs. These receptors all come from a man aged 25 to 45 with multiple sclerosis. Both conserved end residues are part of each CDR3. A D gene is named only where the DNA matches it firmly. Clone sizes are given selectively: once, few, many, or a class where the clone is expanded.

cdr3_aa: CASSRSGPGRVDSPLHF
cdr3_nt: TGCGCCAGCAGCCGGAGCGGGCCGGGCAGGGTGGATTCACCCCTCCACTTT
v_call: TRBV4-1
j_call: TRBJ1-6
clone_size: many
d_call: NA

cdr3_aa: CASSQDMKRGVKIF
cdr3_nt: TGTGCCAGCAGCCAAGATATGAAGAGGGGCGTCAAAATCTTT
v_call: TRBV3-1
j_call: TRBJ1-1
clone_size: NA
d_call: NA

cdr3_aa: CASGTTSGRSMNEQFF
cdr3_nt: TGTGCCAGCGGGACGACTAGCGGGAGGTCTATGAATGAGCAGTTCTTC
v_call: TRBV27
j_call: TRBJ2-1
clone_size: many
d_call: TRBD2

cdr3_aa: CATSSRQVGRNQPQHF
cdr3_nt: TGTGCCACCAGCAGTCGACAGGTAGGACGCAATCAGCCCCAGCATTTT
v_call: TRBV15
j_call: TRBJ1-5
clone_size: many
d_call: NA

cdr3_aa: CASRELAGAPNEQFF
cdr3_nt: TGTGCCAGCAGGGAACTAGCGGGAGCACCCAATGAGCAGTTCTTC
v_call: TRBV12-3/TRBV12-4
j_call: TRBJ2-1
clone_size: many
d_call: TRBD2

cdr3_aa: CSASPGLAAPLGSSYNEQFF
cdr3_nt: TGCAGTGCTAGCCCTGGACTAGCGGCCCCCTTGGGGAGCTCCTACAATGAGCAGTTCTTC
v_call: TRBV20-1
j_call: TRBJ2-1
clone_size: many
d_call: TRBD2

cdr3_aa: CASSPGTRSEQFF
cdr3_nt: TGTGCCAGCAGCCCCGGGACTAGGAGTGAGCAGTTCTTC
v_call: TRBV2
j_call: TRBJ2-1
clone_size: many
d_call: TRBD2

cdr3_aa: CASSPHAGGLETQYF
cdr3_nt: TGTGCCAGCAGCCCCCACGCGGGAGGATTAGAGACCCAGTACTTC
v_call: TRBV28
j_call: TRBJ2-5
clone_size: many
d_call: TRBD2

cdr3_aa: CASSPPRGAEEQYF
cdr3_nt: TGTGCCAGCTCACCCCCAAGGGGGGCAGAAGAGCAGTACTTC
v_call: TRBV18
j_call: TRBJ2-7
clone_size: few
d_call: NA

cdr3_aa: CASSSGQSYNEQFF
cdr3_nt: TGTGCCAGCAGTTCAGGACAGAGCTACAATGAGCAGTTCTTC
v_call: TRBV28
j_call: TRBJ2-1
clone_size: many
d_call: NA

cdr3_aa: CASSEHIIGTELSNEQFF
cdr3_nt: TGTGCCAGCAGTGAACATATAATCGGGACTGAGCTTAGCAATGAGCAGTTCTTC
v_call: TRBV25-1
j_call: TRBJ2-1
clone_size: many
d_call: NA

cdr3_aa: CASSPGQAAEAFF
cdr3_nt: TGTGCCAGCAGCCCCGGCCAAGCCGCTGAAGCTTTCTTT
v_call: TRBV9
j_call: TRBJ1-1
clone_size: many
d_call: NA

cdr3_aa: CASSWVDEQYF
cdr3_nt: TGTGCCAGCAGCTGGGTGGACGAGCAGTACTTC
v_call: TRBV6-6
j_call: TRBJ2-7
clone_size: many
d_call: NA

cdr3_aa: CASSPRVDRGWHEQYF
cdr3_nt: TGTGCCAGCAGCCCCCGGGTCGACAGGGGGTGGCACGAGCAGTACTTC
v_call: TRBV4-2
j_call: TRBJ2-7
clone_size: many
d_call: TRBD1

cdr3_aa: CASSPREPDGYTF
cdr3_nt: TGTGCCAGCTCTCCAAGGGAACCGGACGGCTACACCTTC
v_call: TRBV18
j_call: TRBJ1-2
clone_size: NA
d_call: NA

cdr3_aa: CRGMGRELFF
cdr3_nt: TGCAGGGGAATGGGTCGGGAGCTGTTTTTT
v_call: TRBV20-1
j_call: TRBJ2-2
clone_size: many
d_call: NA

cdr3_aa: CASSQDRGRPYEQYF
cdr3_nt: TGTGCCAGCAGCCAAGATCGGGGGCGCCCCTACGAGCAGTACTTC
v_call: TRBV3-1
j_call: TRBJ2-7
clone_size: many
d_call: NA

cdr3_aa: CASSRIAGGITGELFF
cdr3_nt: TGTGCCAGCAGCAGGATAGCGGGAGGTATCACCGGGGAGCTGTTTTTT
v_call: TRBV7-3
j_call: TRBJ2-2
clone_size: many
d_call: TRBD2

cdr3_aa: CASRSQGNEQYF
cdr3_nt: TGTGCCAGCAGGTCCCAAGGAAACGAGCAGTACTTC
v_call: TRBV12-3/TRBV12-4
j_call: TRBJ2-7
clone_size: many
d_call: NA

cdr3_aa: CASSPPGAGGSYNEQFF
cdr3_nt: TGTGCCAGCTCACCACCGGGTGCAGGGGGGTCCTACAATGAGCAGTTCTTC
v_call: TRBV18
j_call: TRBJ2-1
clone_size: few
d_call: NA

cdr3_aa: CASSKAGTGGRDTQYF
cdr3_nt: TGTGCCAGCAGCAAAGCCGGGACAGGGGGCCGGGATACGCAGTATTTT
v_call: TRBV21-1
j_call: TRBJ2-3
clone_size: many
d_call: NA

cdr3_aa: CEKLGNEQFF
cdr3_nt: TGTGAAAAGCTGGGGAATGAGCAGTTCTTC
v_call: TRBV5-1
j_call: TRBJ2-1
clone_size: many
d_call: NA

cdr3_aa: CASSQGASGGPNNEQFF
cdr3_nt: TGTGCCAGCAGCCAAGGGGCTAGCGGGGGGCCCAACAATGAGCAGTTCTTC
v_call: TRBV4-2
j_call: TRBJ2-1
clone_size: many
d_call: TRBD2

cdr3_aa: CASSVAEPGKNTEAFF
cdr3_nt: TGTGCCAGCAGCGTAGCCGAGCCAGGGAAAAACACTGAAGCTTTCTTT
v_call: TRBV9
j_call: TRBJ1-1
clone_size: many
d_call: NA

cdr3_aa: CASSPGTTGSTDTQYF
cdr3_nt: TGTGCCAGCTCACCAGGGACTACAGGTAGCACAGATACGCAGTATTTT
v_call: TRBV18
j_call: TRBJ2-3
clone_size: many
d_call: TRBD2

cdr3_aa: CAISAVVRSSVHGYTF
cdr3_nt: TGTGCCATCAGTGCGGTTGTTAGGAGTAGTGTACACGGCTACACCTTC
v_call: TRBV10-3
j_call: TRBJ1-2
clone_size: many
d_call: NA

cdr3_aa: CASSEVGTQYF
cdr3_nt: TGTGCCAGCAGTGAAGTGGGGACCCAGTACTTC
v_call: TRBV2
j_call: TRBJ2-5
clone_size: many
d_call: NA

cdr3_aa: CSAKGETQYF
cdr3_nt: TGCAGTGCTAAGGGAGAGACCCAGTACTTC
v_call: TRBV20-1
j_call: TRBJ2-5
clone_size: many
d_call: NA

cdr3_aa: CASTPGDLRIEQFF
cdr3_nt: TGTGCCAGCACCCCGGGAGACCTTCGGATTGAGCAGTTCTTC
v_call: TRBV7-2
j_call: TRBJ2-1
clone_size: many
d_call: NA

cdr3_aa: CASSRQGSNYEQYF
cdr3_nt: TGTGCCAGCAGCCGACAGGGGTCCAACTACGAGCAGTACTTC
v_call: TRBV5-5
j_call: TRBJ2-7
clone_size: many
d_call: TRBD1

cdr3_aa: CASSPEPPQVASAQHF
cdr3_nt: TGTGCCAGCTCACCCGAGCCCCCTCAGGTGGCCTCGGCCCAGCATTTT
v_call: TRBV18
j_call: TRBJ1-5
clone_size: many
d_call: NA

cdr3_aa: CASSPGTGGLQETQYF
cdr3_nt: TGTGCCAGCAGCCCCGGGACAGGGGGACTCCAAGAGACCCAGTACTTC
v_call: TRBV7-9
j_call: TRBJ2-5
clone_size: many
d_call: TRBD1

cdr3_aa: CASSGGQGSYYEQYF
cdr3_nt: TGTGCCAGCAGCGGGGGACAGGGGTCCTACTACGAGCAGTACTTC
v_call: TRBV5-5
j_call: TRBJ2-7
clone_size: many
d_call: TRBD1

cdr3_aa: CASSPSGGRSLEQYF
cdr3_nt: TGCGCCAGCAGCCCCTCGGGCGGGAGGTCCCTCGAGCAGTACTTC
v_call: TRBV5-1
j_call: TRBJ2-7
clone_size: many
d_call: TRBD2

cdr3_aa: CSAREVGGQPQHF
cdr3_nt: TGCAGTGCTAGAGAGGTGGGAGGTCAGCCCCAGCATTTT
v_call: TRBV20-1
j_call: TRBJ1-5
clone_size: many
d_call: NA

cdr3_aa: CASSFRDRVYGYTF
cdr3_nt: TGTGCCAGCAGTTTCCGGGACAGGGTCTATGGCTACACCTTC
v_call: TRBV6-6
j_call: TRBJ1-2
clone_size: many
d_call: TRBD1

cdr3_aa: CATSSRTGELFF
cdr3_nt: TGTGCCACCAGCTCTCGCACCGGGGAGCTGTTTTTT
v_call: TRBV15
j_call: TRBJ2-2
clone_size: many
d_call: NA

cdr3_aa: CASSMDIGTDTQYF
cdr3_nt: TGTGCCAGCAGTATGGACATAGGCACAGATACGCAGTATTTT
v_call: TRBV5-5
j_call: TRBJ2-3
clone_size: many
d_call: NA

cdr3_aa: CASRPRQRESTGELFF
cdr3_nt: TGTGCCAGCAGACCACGCCAGCGGGAGTCCACCGGGGAGCTGTTTTTT
v_call: TRBV6-2/TRBV6-3
j_call: TRBJ2-2
clone_size: many
d_call: TRBD2

cdr3_aa: CSVESVVRGGHGELFF
cdr3_nt: TGCAGCGTTGAATCCGTTGTGCGGGGGGGCCACGGGGAGCTGTTTTTT
v_call: TRBV29-1
j_call: TRBJ2-2
clone_size: many
d_call: TRBD2